The 30 T cell receptor beta chains listed next were all sequenced from one sample in a study of T-cell reconstitution after alpha-beta-depleted transplantation in children. Unique molecular identifiers tagged the TCRbeta library. TCRdb reprocessed the PCR reads with MiXCR, giving one entry per CDR3 protein. The repertoire holds under 250,000 distinct CDR3 sequences, with approximately 15% as singletons. The sample in question was PBMCs, mostly from graft donor cells, obtained 360 days after TCRalphabeta/CD19-depleted stem cell transplant. The source of these receptors is a male patient between 2 and 15 years old who had a stem cell transplant for acute lymphoblastic leukemia, so the T cells may come from the graft donor.

In its sample, this clonotype was seen once. This chain joins TRBV5-1 and TRBJ2-7; 10 nucleotides agree with TRBD2. The J segment lost 2 bases and the V segment lost 4 bases, leaving 12 bases of the junction unmatched. The CDR3 length is 17 residues. CDR1 is SGHRS and CDR2 is YFSETQ in the germline V gene. This chain's CDR3 is CASSPYPTSGRTYEQYF. As DNA, the CDR3 is TGCGCCAGCAGCCCCTACCCGACTAGCGGGCGAACCTACGAGCAGTACTTC.

This clonotype was picked up a small number of times. The chain couples TRBV7-2 to TRBJ2-6; TRBD1 agrees at 7 bases. J gave up 3 bases and V 3 bases, and 2 bases lay outside the gene matches. Germline V gene lookup returns CDR1 SGHTA and CDR2 FQGNSA. The CDR3 has 15 amino acids. CDR3 region: CASSFTGVGANVLTF. For the CDR3, the DNA is TGTGCCAGCAGCTTTACAGGGGTTGGGGCCAACGTCCTGACTTTC.

The chain combines TRBV9 with TRBJ2-6, with D unresolved. The CDR3 spans 15 residues. Looked up from germline, CDR1 is SGDLS and CDR2 is YYNGEE. Trimming removed 0 bases from V and 4 bases from J, with 8 bases in between. CDR3 loop: CASSVALPGANVLTF. The CDR3 bases are TGTGCCAGCAGCGTAGCCCTTCCGGGGGCCAACGTCCTGACTTTC.

This rearrangement joins TRBV7-6 to TRBJ1-2; no reliable D call. The germline CDR1 and CDR2 sequences are SGHVS and FNYEAQ. The V end lost 0 bases, the J end lost 2 bases, and 13 bases lay between the germline ends. The CDR3 consists of 16 residues. In DNA form, the CDR3 reads TGTGCCAGCAGCTTAGCACTCCGGGGATCCAACTATGGCTACACCTTC. Its translation is CASSLALRGSNYGYTF. The full variable domain, in which reference TRBV7-6 and TRBJ1-2 provide the parts outside the CDR3, is GAGVSQSPRYKVTKRGQDVALRCDPISGHVSLYWYRQALGQGPEFLTYFNYEAQQDKSGLPNDRFSAERPEGSISTLTIQRTEQRDSAMYRCASSLALRGSNYGYTFGSGTRLTVV.

The chain is built from TRBV5-6 and TRBJ2-2; 9 nucleotides match TRBD1. The CDR3 has 16 residues. From germline, CDR1 is SGHDT and CDR2 YYEEEE. The J segment lost 4 bases and the V segment lost 2 bases, leaving 6 bases of the junction unmatched. CDR3 sequence reads: CASSFRDRVFTGELFF. CDR3 sequence (DNA): TGTGCCAGCAGCTTCCGGGACAGGGTTTTCACCGGGGAGCTGTTTTTT.

This clonotype was detected only a few times. The V call is TRBV27, the J call TRBJ1-5; 9 bases line up with TRBD1. The CDR3 has 15 residues. CDR1 MNHEY and CDR2 SMNVEV come from the germline V gene (reference sequence). The trim removed 7 bases at V and 5 bases at J, leaving 9 bases unmatched. The CDR3 is CASTKTGQGYQPQHF. In nucleotides, the CDR3 is TGTGCCAGCACCAAAACCGGACAGGGGTATCAGCCCCAGCATTTT.

The table lists this clonotype with a few counts. One junction end does not reproduce the germline sequence, and a read error may be involved. The rearrangement links TRBV5-6 to TRBJ2-7, with 7 positions matching TRBD2. The CDR3 totals 14 residues. CDR1 is SGHDT, CDR2 YYEEEE, per germline. The CDR3 DNA sequence: TGTGCCATCAGCCCCGGGACTAATAACTACGAGCAGTACTTC. Translated, it gives CAISPGTNNYEQYF.

In this sample, this clonotype turned up a few times. In DNA form, the CDR3 reads TGCAGCGTCAAGTTCTTTGAGACCCAGTACTTC. Its protein product is CSVKFFETQYF. The rearrangement joins TRBV29-1 to TRBJ2-5; D unclear. Per germline, CDR1 SQVTM and CDR2 ANQGSEA. CDR3 size: 11 residues. Between the trimmed V and J ends, which lost 6 bases and 5 bases, there was a span of 10 bases.

This clonotype turned up a few times. The CDR3 coding sequence is TGTGCCAGCAGCGGACGGGACAGAGAGACCCAGTACTTC. It is translated as CASSGRDRETQYF. The gene calls are TRBV9 and TRBJ2-5; 7 nucleotides agree with TRBD1. Trimming at V came to 3 bases and at J to 4 bases, leaving 3 bases not matched to a gene. Germline-derived CDR1 and CDR2 are SGDLS and YYNGEE. The CDR3 has 13 residues. Complete variable domain (other parts from reference TRBV9 and TRBJ2-5): DSGVTQTPKHLITATGQRVTLRCSPRSGDLSVYWYQQSLDQGLQFLIQYYNGEERAKGNILERFSAQQFPDLHSELNLSSLELGDSALYFCASSGRDRETQYFGPGTRLLVL.

This sequence joins TRBV6-5 and TRBJ1-3; D is uncertain. Trimming stripped 4 bases from V and 2 bases from J, with 12 bases between. Germline V gene sequence: CDR1 MNHEY, CDR2 SVGAGI. The CDR3 extends over 15 amino acids. In DNA form, the CDR3 reads TGTGCCAGCAGTTCCTTGTCTGTTGCTGGAAACACCATATATTTT. It yields the protein CASSSLSVAGNTIYF.

This clonotype was found a few times. V and J are TRBV11-2 and TRBJ2-4; D gene ambiguous. V lost 6 bases and J 0 bases, leaving 9 bases between the germline ends. The CDR3 extends over 14 amino acids. Germline V lookup: CDR1 SGHAT, CDR2 FQNNGV. CDR3 sequence reads: CASRSEVAKNIQYF. CDR3 nucleotides: TGTGCCAGCAGATCAGAAGTAGCCAAAAACATTCAGTACTTC.

This clonotype was counted between two and nine times. The V and J genes are TRBV12-3 or TRBV12-4 and TRBJ2-2; 10 nucleotides align to TRBD1. This CDR3 spans 14 amino acids. The V segment lost 4 bases and the J segment 8 bases; nucleotides outside the gene matches: 4. DNA of the CDR3: TGTGCCAGCAGTTCCCGACAGGGGGCAGGGGAGCTGTTTTTT. Amino acid sequence: CASSSRQGAGELFF.

This clonotype appeared a few times. The chain combines TRBV27 with TRBJ1-2; no clear D gene. Germline-derived CDR1 and CDR2 are MNHEY and SMNVEV (reference sequence). The CDR3 contains 13 residues. The germline V and J ends were trimmed by 2 bases and 8 bases, with 12 bases remaining between them. The CDR3 sequence is CASSLVGPLGYTF. The CDR3 nucleotides read TGTGCCAGCAGTTTAGTGGGTCCTCTGGGCTACACCTTC.

The chain couples TRBV7-2 to TRBJ2-1, with 16 bases that match TRBD2. V trimming: 5 bases; J trimming: 8 bases; junction bases outside the gene matches: 12. Germline V gene lookup returns CDR1 SGHTA and CDR2 FQGNSA. The CDR3 is made up of 18 amino acids. The CDR3 region has the DNA TGTGCCAGCAGCATTACCGCCACGGGACTAGCGGGGGGGCATGAGCAGTTCTTC. It translates to CASSITATGLAGGHEQFF.

Note on this clonotype: One end of the junction is discordant with germline, which a read error may explain. This chain connects TRBV20-1 to TRBJ2-3; 12 bases line up with TRBD2. This CDR3 has 19 amino acids. From germline, CDR1 is DFQATT and CDR2 SNEGSKA (reference sequence). The CDR3 spells CCARESLAGGLGVTDTQYF. In DNA form, the CDR3 reads TGCTGTGCTAGAGAAAGCCTAGCGGGGGGGCTGGGTGTCACAGATACGCAGTATTTT.

This clonotype appeared many times. The chain combines TRBV7-9 with TRBJ1-1, with 7 bases fitting TRBD1. The length of the CDR3 is 14 residues. Germline CDR1 and CDR2: SEHNR and FQNEAQ (reference sequence). Trimming cost V 5 bases and J 8 bases; bases outside gene matches: 11. CDR3 DNA sequence: TGTGCCAGCAGCGCTAGCGAGACAGGGTGGGAAGCTTTCTTT. The encoded protein is CASSASETGWEAFF.

The chain joins TRBV15 to TRBJ2-7; D call uncertain. CDR3 length: 18 amino acids. Deletions cut 0 bases from V and 0 bases from J, with 18 bases between. Looked up from germline, CDR1 is LNHNV and CDR2 is YYDKDF (reference sequence). The CDR3 DNA follows: TGTGCCACCAGCAGAGACCCCATTTTAGGCTCCAGCTCCTACGAGCAGTACTTC. Amino acids: CATSRDPILGSSSYEQYF.

This chain uses TRBV11-2 with TRBJ1-1, with D possibly being TRBD1 (5 bases). V was cut by 3 bases and J by 4 bases, with 12 bases left in between. This CDR3 is 14 amino acids long. Germline assignment: CDR1 SGHAT and CDR2 FQNNGV. The CDR3 nucleotides read TGTGCCAGCAGCTTTGGCGGGGCGCTCACTGAAGCTTTCTTT. It specifies CASSFGGALTEAFF.

The chain carries TRBV4-3 and TRBJ2-1; unclear D gene. Germline CDR1 is LGHNA and CDR2 is YSLEER. The CDR3 is 15 residues long. Trimming removed 0 bases from V and 2 bases from J, with 8 bases in between. CDR3 region: CASSQDPNTYNEQFF. In DNA, the CDR3 is TGCGCCAGCAGCCAAGATCCGAATACCTACAATGAGCAGTTCTTC.

This clonotype has more than one count but fewer than ten. V gene TRBV7-8 combines with J gene TRBJ2-3, with TRBD2 identical over 8 bases. Germline assignment: CDR1 SGHVS and CDR2 FQNEAQ. The CDR3 loop spans 18 amino acids. J lost 6 bases, V lost 5 bases, and 19 bases had no gene match. The CDR3 loop is CASSVEMGVAGTWDTQYF. CDR3 in DNA: TGTGCCAGCAGCGTGGAAATGGGAGTAGCGGGGACGTGGGATACGCAGTATTTT.

This clonotype was observed at least ten times. The gene calls are TRBV28 and TRBJ2-1; 7 bases are shared with TRBD1. The junction had 10 bases not matched to a gene; V was cut back by 5 bases and J by 6 bases. The V gene's germline CDR1 is MDHEN and CDR2 SYDVKM. The CDR3 length is 15 residues. The CDR3 region is CASSPQGTQGNEQFF. The CDR3 DNA follows: TGTGCCAGCAGTCCACAGGGGACGCAAGGCAATGAGCAGTTCTTC.

The chain combines TRBV11-1 with TRBJ2-7; 7 bases align to TRBD1. Trimming removed 5 bases from V and 1 base from J; junction bases left unmatched: 17. The CDR3 totals 18 residues. The germline gives CDR1 SGHAT, CDR2 FQDESV (reference sequence). CDR3 protein: CASSGPTGTVGDSYEQYF. The CDR3 nucleotides are TGTGCCAGCAGCGGACCTACAGGGACAGTGGGGGATTCCTACGAGCAGTACTTC.

This clonotype was counted ten times or more. The chain has TRBV7-9 and TRBJ1-2; tentatively, D is TRBD1 (5 bases). Looked up from germline, CDR1 is SEHNR and CDR2 is FQNEAQ (reference sequence). This CDR3 is built from 15 residues. V was pared by 6 bases and J by 7 bases, with 21 bases between. In DNA form, the CDR3 reads TGTGCCAGCAGTCAAGTCGGACATTTGGAGCCTGGCTACACCTTC. Translated: CASSQVGHLEPGYTF.

This sequence joins TRBV6-2 or TRBV6-3 and TRBJ2-7; 8 bases map to TRBD2. Germline loops: CDR1 MNHEY, CDR2 SVGEGT. The CDR3 is 13 amino acids. The J segment lost 5 bases and the V segment lost 6 bases, leaving 6 bases of the junction unmatched. The CDR3 here is CASRRAGGNEQYF. The DNA of the CDR3 is TGTGCCAGCAGAAGGGCGGGAGGTAACGAGCAGTACTTC.

This chain joins TRBV5-8 and TRBJ2-7, with a possible D match to TRBD2 (6 bases). The ends were cut back, 4 bases at V and 4 bases at J, with 18 bases in the middle. The CDR3 has 15 amino acids. Per germline, CDR1 SGHTS and CDR2 YDEGEE. The CDR3 coding sequence is TGTGCCAGCAGCCGAATCCGAGCAGGGAGGTACGAGCAGTACTTC. This translates into CASSRIRAGRYEQYF.

This clonotype has more than one count but fewer than ten. The V and J genes are TRBV24-1 and TRBJ2-7, with 8 bases identical to TRBD1. Germline V gene sequence: CDR1 KGHDR, CDR2 SFDVKD. The J segment lost 6 bases and the V segment lost 7 bases, leaving 1 base of the junction unmatched. The CDR3 has 11 residues. CDR3 nucleotides: TGTGCCACCAGCCAGGGGGCCGAGCAGTACTTC. Its translation: CATSQGAEQYF.

The chain combines TRBV7-2 with TRBJ2-7; 8 nucleotides align to TRBD1. Germline V gene data show CDR1 as SGHTA and CDR2 as FQGNSA. This CDR3 is 16 amino acids long. V lost 3 bases to trimming and J lost 4 bases; unmatched junction nucleotides: 11. In DNA, the CDR3 is TGTGCCAGCAGCTTTGGGGCAGGGGGCGGTGGGTACGAGCAGTACTTC. Translation gives CASSFGAGGGGYEQYF.

V usage is TRBV5-5 and J usage is TRBJ2-1, with D possibly TRBD2 on 6 matching bases. The length of the CDR3 is 15 residues. CDR1 and CDR2 from the germline V gene are SGHKS and YYEKEE (reference sequence). The germline V and J ends were trimmed by 0 bases and 4 bases, with 11 bases remaining between them. In DNA form, the CDR3 reads TGTGCCAGCAGCTTGGGCTGGGGGGATTACAATGAGCAGTTCTTC. Translation gives CASSLGWGDYNEQFF. The variable domain in full, completed from reference TRBV5-5 and TRBJ2-1, reads DAGVTQSPTHLIKTRGQQVTLRCSPISGHKSVSWYQQVLGQGPQFIFQYYEKEERGRGNFPDRFSARQFPNYSSELNVNALLLGDSALYLCASSLGWGDYNEQFFGPGTRLTVL.

V is TRBV5-1 and J is TRBJ2-1; no clear D gene. CDR3 length: 13 residues. CDR1 is SGHRS, CDR2 YFSETQ, per germline. Trimming cost V 2 bases and J 6 bases, with 9 bases left between them. The CDR3, as DNA: TGCGCCAGCAGCTTTACCGGTAGCAATGAGCAGTTCTTC. This translates into CASSFTGSNEQFF.

This clonotype has a count of ten or more. The CDR3 DNA reads as TGTGCCATCAGTGAACTCGCTAGCGGGGGGGCGAGAGAGACCCAGTACTTC. Protein: CAISELASGGARETQYF. The chain has TRBV10-3 and TRBJ2-5; the match to TRBD2 covers 12 bases. Trimming removed 3 bases from V and 4 bases from J; junction bases left unmatched: 9. The CDR3 runs to 17 residues. Germline V gene data show CDR1 as ENHRY and CDR2 as SYGVKD.